These T cell receptor beta chains were read from a single sample in a study of cytomegalovirus exposure and HLA in healthy donors. TCRdb keeps only in-frame clones here, not all; method: immunoSEQ multiplex PCR. The top ten hold 2.5% to 3.5% of the sample, which has about 69,000 clones, approximately 80% seen once. Input material: PBMCs. The receptors were sampled from a man aged 18 to 35 in good health and CMV-seronegative. CDR3s include the opening cysteine and the closing phenylalanine or tryptophan. A D gene is named only where the DNA matches it firmly. A clone size is listed for some rows: how often the clone was seen (once, few, many), or a class if it is expanded.

J gene: TRBJ2-7
clone size: NA
V gene: TRBV30
D gene: TRBD1
CDR3 DNA: TGTGCCTTCAACAGGGGGCCTTACGAGCAGTACTTC
CDR3 protein: CAFNRGPYEQYF

J gene: TRBJ1-5
clone size: few
V gene: TRBV19
D gene: TRBD1
CDR3 DNA: TGTGCCAGTAGTCCCCGGACAGGGATAAGCAATCAGCCCCAGCATTTT
CDR3 protein: CASSPRTGISNQPQHF

J gene: TRBJ1-1
clone size: once
V gene: TRBV12-5
D gene: NA
CDR3 DNA: TGTGCTAGTGGTTTGGGTGGGGGCAGGAGCACTGAAGCTTTCTTT
CDR3 protein: CASGLGGGRSTEAFF

J gene: TRBJ2-5
clone size: few
V gene: TRBV5-6
D gene: NA
CDR3 DNA: TGTGCCAGCAGCTTCGGGGAGGCCCAGTACTTC
CDR3 protein: CASSFGEAQYF

J gene: TRBJ1-1
clone size: once
V gene: TRBV28
D gene: TRBD1
CDR3 DNA: TGTGCCAGCAGCGAGAACCAGGACAGGGGGCGAGCTTTCTTT
CDR3 protein: CASSENQDRGRAFF

J gene: TRBJ2-5
clone size: NA
V gene: TRBV4-2
D gene: NA
CDR3 DNA: TGTGCCAGCAGCCAAGATTTAATTCGCGATAGAGCCCAAGAGACCCAGTACTTC
CDR3 protein: CASSQDLIRDRAQETQYF

J gene: TRBJ2-1
clone size: NA
V gene: TRBV30
D gene: NA
CDR3 DNA: TGTGCCTGGAGTGTACAGGGTACAGGTGAGCAGTTCTTC
CDR3 protein: CAWSVQGTGEQFF

J gene: TRBJ2-3
clone size: NA
V gene: TRBV28
D gene: TRBD1
CDR3 DNA: TGTGCCAGCAGTTTTTTTGGGCGTTGGGGACAGGGGAGTGGAGATACGCAGTATTTT
CDR3 protein: CASSFFGRWGQGSGDTQYF

J gene: TRBJ1-2
clone size: NA
V gene: TRBV4-2
D gene: NA
CDR3 DNA: TGTGCCAGCGGGGGCGCGGGGGACAAGGGCGTGTATGGCTACACCTTC
CDR3 protein: CASGGAGDKGVYGYTF

J gene: TRBJ1-2
clone size: NA
V gene: TRBV5-1
D gene: NA
CDR3 DNA: TGCGCCAGCAGCTTGGAGATGGCTGCAGGCTACAACTTC
CDR3 protein: CASSLEMAAGYNF

J gene: TRBJ2-1
clone size: NA
V gene: TRBV28
D gene: NA
CDR3 DNA: TGTGCCAGCAGTCTTGGGCCATCCTACAATGAGCAGTTCTTC
CDR3 protein: CASSLGPSYNEQFF

J gene: TRBJ2-1
clone size: few
V gene: TRBV4-2
D gene: NA
CDR3 DNA: TGTGCCAGCAGCCAAGATCGCCAAGGGGGCAATGAGCAGTTCTTC
CDR3 protein: CASSQDRQGGNEQFF

J gene: TRBJ2-1
clone size: NA
V gene: TRBV19
D gene: NA
CDR3 DNA: TGTGCCAGTAGTATATTCGGGAATGAGCAGTTCTTC
CDR3 protein: CASSIFGNEQFF

J gene: TRBJ2-2
clone size: NA
V gene: TRBV6-1
D gene: TRBD1
CDR3 DNA: TGTGCCAGCAGTGTACAGGGGCTGAACACCGGGGAGCTGTTTTTT
CDR3 protein: CASSVQGLNTGELFF

J gene: TRBJ2-7
clone size: few
V gene: TRBV14
D gene: NA
CDR3 DNA: TGTGCCAGCAGCCACATTTCCCAGGGTTACGAGCAGTACTTC
CDR3 protein: CASSHISQGYEQYF

J gene: TRBJ1-1
clone size: few
V gene: TRBV7-9
D gene: NA
CDR3 DNA: TGTTCCAGCAACCCTGGCGGCACTGAAGCTTTCTTT
CDR3 protein: CSSNPGGTEAFF

J gene: TRBJ1-5
clone size: NA
V gene: TRBV5-6
D gene: TRBD1
CDR3 DNA: TGTGCCAGCAGCTTGGCCGGACAGGGTAGGCAGCCCCAGCATTTT
CDR3 protein: CASSLAGQGRQPQHF

J gene: TRBJ1-5
clone size: once
V gene: TRBV5-5
D gene: TRBD1
CDR3 DNA: TGTGCCAGCAGCTTTGGACAGGGGACTCAGCCCCAGCATTTT
CDR3 protein: CASSFGQGTQPQHF

J gene: TRBJ1-6
clone size: NA
V gene: TRBV5-4
D gene: NA
CDR3 DNA: TGTGCCAGCAGCTTGCGGAGCTCCTATAATTCACCCCTCCACTTT
CDR3 protein: CASSLRSSYNSPLHF

J gene: TRBJ1-1
clone size: NA
V gene: TRBV11-2
D gene: TRBD1
CDR3 DNA: TGTGCCAGCAGCCCGTATCCACAGGGGGGGAACACTGAAGCTTTCTTT
CDR3 protein: CASSPYPQGGNTEAFF

J gene: TRBJ2-1
clone size: few
V gene: TRBV5-4
D gene: TRBD1
CDR3 DNA: TGTGCCAGCAGCCCTACGGGACAGGGGAACAATGAGCAGTTCTTC
CDR3 protein: CASSPTGQGNNEQFF

J gene: TRBJ2-2
clone size: NA
V gene: TRBV7-2
D gene: NA
CDR3 DNA: TGTGCCAGCAGTATTACAGGGCCCGGGGAGCTGTTTTTT
CDR3 protein: CASSITGPGELFF

J gene: TRBJ1-3
clone size: NA
V gene: TRBV4-1
D gene: TRBD1
CDR3 DNA: TGCGCCAGCACTACGACAGGGGCGGACACCATATATTTT
CDR3 protein: CASTTTGADTIYF

J gene: TRBJ1-6
clone size: NA
V gene: TRBV5-6
D gene: NA
CDR3 DNA: TGTGCCAGCAGCTACCGGGTAACCTATAATTCACCCCTCCACTTT
CDR3 protein: CASSYRVTYNSPLHF

J gene: TRBJ2-1
clone size: NA
V gene: TRBV11-2
D gene: NA
CDR3 DNA: TGTGCCAGCAGCTCCTATTACAATGAGCAGTTCTTC
CDR3 protein: CASSSYYNEQFF

J gene: TRBJ1-4
clone size: NA
V gene: TRBV10-3
D gene: NA
CDR3 DNA: TGTGCCATCAGTGAGTCGACTCCAGGGAGGGATAATGAAAAACTGTTTTTT
CDR3 protein: CAISESTPGRDNEKLFF

J gene: TRBJ2-1
clone size: few
V gene: TRBV6-5
D gene: NA
CDR3 DNA: TGTGCCAGCAGTTACTACGGGAACAATGAGCAGTTCTTC
CDR3 protein: CASSYYGNNEQFF

J gene: TRBJ2-2
clone size: NA
V gene: TRBV29-1
D gene: NA
CDR3 DNA: TGCAGCGTTGGGAGCGGCACCTACACCGGGGAGCTGTTTTTT
CDR3 protein: CSVGSGTYTGELFF

J gene: TRBJ2-3
clone size: NA
V gene: TRBV5-1
D gene: TRBD1
CDR3 DNA: TGCGCCAGCAGCTTGGCAGGGGGCTTCACAGATACGCAGTATTTT
CDR3 protein: CASSLAGGFTDTQYF